The present entry profiles one TCR beta chain with its context. TCRdb's copy holds only in-frame clones and misses some; the assay was immunoSEQ multiplex PCR. Among over 85,000 clones, roughly 93% were seen once, and the ten largest hold about 3.1%. This entry belongs to a study of T cell responses to AZD1222 COVID-19 vaccine. Trimming took off 6 bases at V and 1 base at J, with 12 bases between the two ends. CDR1 and CDR2 (germline): MNHEY, SMNVEV (reference sequence). The CDR3 has 14 residues. The rearrangement joins TRBV27 to TRBJ1-1; a possible D gene is TRBD1 (5 bases). Sequenced material: peripheral blood, taken 28 days after the second AZD1222 dose. The receptor was isolated from an adult who received the AZD1222 COVID-19 vaccine. The CDR3 region has the DNA TGTGCCAGCAGGCAGGGTGGGTGGAACACTGAAGCTTTCTTT. It is translated as CASRQGGWNTEAFF.